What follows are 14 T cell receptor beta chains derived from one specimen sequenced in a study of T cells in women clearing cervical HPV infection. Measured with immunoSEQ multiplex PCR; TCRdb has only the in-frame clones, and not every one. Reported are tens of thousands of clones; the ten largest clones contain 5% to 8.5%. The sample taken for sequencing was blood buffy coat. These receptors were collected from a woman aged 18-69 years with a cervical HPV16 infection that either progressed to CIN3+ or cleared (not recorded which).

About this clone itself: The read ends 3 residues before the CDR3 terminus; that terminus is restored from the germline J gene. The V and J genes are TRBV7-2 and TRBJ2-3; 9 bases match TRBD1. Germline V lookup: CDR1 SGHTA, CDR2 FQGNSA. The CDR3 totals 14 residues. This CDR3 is CASSLERGQGTQYF. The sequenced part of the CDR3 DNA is TGTGCCAGCAGCTTAGAACGGGGACAGGGCACG.

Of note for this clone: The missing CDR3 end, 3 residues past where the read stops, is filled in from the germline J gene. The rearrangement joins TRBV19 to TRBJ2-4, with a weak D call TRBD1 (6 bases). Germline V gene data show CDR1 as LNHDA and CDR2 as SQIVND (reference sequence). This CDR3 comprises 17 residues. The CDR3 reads CASSIDLFSWTVYGQYF. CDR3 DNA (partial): TGTGCCAGTAGTATAGATCTATTTTCCTGGACAGTCTATGGT.

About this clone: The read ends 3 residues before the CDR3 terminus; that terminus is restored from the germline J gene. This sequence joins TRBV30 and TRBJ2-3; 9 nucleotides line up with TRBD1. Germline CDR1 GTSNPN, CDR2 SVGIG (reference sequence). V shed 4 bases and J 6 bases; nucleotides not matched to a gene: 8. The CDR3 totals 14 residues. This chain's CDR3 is CAWNAGTGKDTQYF. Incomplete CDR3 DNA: TGTGCCTGGAATGCCGGGACAGGGAAGGATACG.

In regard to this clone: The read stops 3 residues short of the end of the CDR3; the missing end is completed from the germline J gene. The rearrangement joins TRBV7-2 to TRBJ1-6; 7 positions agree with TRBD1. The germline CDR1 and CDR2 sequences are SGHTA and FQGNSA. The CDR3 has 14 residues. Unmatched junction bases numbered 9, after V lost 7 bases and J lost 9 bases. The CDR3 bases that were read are TGTGCCAGCACCTTCCCAGGGGGTGGTTCACCC. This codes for CASTFPGGGSP. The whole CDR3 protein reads CASTFPGGGSPLHF.

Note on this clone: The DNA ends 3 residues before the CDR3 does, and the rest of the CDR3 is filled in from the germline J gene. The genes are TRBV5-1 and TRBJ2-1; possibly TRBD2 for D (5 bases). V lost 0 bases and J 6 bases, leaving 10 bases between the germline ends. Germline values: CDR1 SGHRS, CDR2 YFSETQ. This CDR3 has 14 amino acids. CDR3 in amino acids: CASSLDDYVNEQFF. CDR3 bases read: TGCGCCAGCAGCTTGGACGACTACGTCAATGAG.

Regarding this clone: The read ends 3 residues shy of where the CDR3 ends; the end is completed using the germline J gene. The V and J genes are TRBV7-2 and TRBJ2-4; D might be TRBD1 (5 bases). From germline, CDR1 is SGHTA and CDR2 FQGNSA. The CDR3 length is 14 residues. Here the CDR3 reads CASSLGQGYYGQYF. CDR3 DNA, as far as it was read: TGTGCCAGCAGCTTGGGGCAGGGATACTATGGT.

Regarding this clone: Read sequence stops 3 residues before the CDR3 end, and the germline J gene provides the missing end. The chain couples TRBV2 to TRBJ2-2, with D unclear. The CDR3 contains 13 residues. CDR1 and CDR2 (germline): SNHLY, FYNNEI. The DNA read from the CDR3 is TGTGCCAGCAGTGACAACTTGAATTCACCG. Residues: CASSDNLNSP. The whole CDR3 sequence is CASSDNLNSPLFF.

CDR3 residues: CASSYVEPITLHF. The sequenced part of the CDR3 DNA is TGTGCCAGCAGTTACGTAGAGCCGATCACC. The gene calls are TRBV6-2 or TRBV6-3 and TRBJ1-6; D gene uncertain. The CDR3 is cut off 3 residues early in the read; its end comes from the germline J gene. Looked up from germline, CDR1 is MNHEY and CDR2 is SVGEGT. This CDR3 is 13 amino acids long.

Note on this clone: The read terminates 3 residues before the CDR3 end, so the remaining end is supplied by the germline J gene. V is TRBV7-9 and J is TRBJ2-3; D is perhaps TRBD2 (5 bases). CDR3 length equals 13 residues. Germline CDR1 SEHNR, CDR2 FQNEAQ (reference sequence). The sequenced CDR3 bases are TGTGCCAGCAGCCCCACGGGGAATCAGCCG. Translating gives CASSPTGNQP. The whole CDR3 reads CASSPTGNQPQYF. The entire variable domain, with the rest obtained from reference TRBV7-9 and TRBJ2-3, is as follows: DTGVSQNPRHKITKRGQNVTFRCDPISEHNRLYWYRQTLGQGPEFLTYFQNEAQLEKSRLLSDRFSAERPKGSFSTLEIQRTEQGDSAMYLCASSPTGNQPQYFGPGTRLTVL.

The part of the CDR3 DNA that was read is TGTGCCAGTCGTAAGACTATCGGGAGTCTCGACGAG. Its protein is CASRKTIGSLDE. The whole CDR3 sequence reads CASRKTIGSLDEQYF. V is TRBV19 and J is TRBJ2-7, with TRBD2 as a possible D gene (6 bases). The read stops 3 residues short of the end of the CDR3; the missing end is completed from the germline J gene. There are 15 residues in the CDR3. Trimming shortened V by 8 bases and J by 5 bases, and 22 bases separated the two germline ends. Germline V gene lookup returns CDR1 LNHDA and CDR2 SQIVND (reference sequence).

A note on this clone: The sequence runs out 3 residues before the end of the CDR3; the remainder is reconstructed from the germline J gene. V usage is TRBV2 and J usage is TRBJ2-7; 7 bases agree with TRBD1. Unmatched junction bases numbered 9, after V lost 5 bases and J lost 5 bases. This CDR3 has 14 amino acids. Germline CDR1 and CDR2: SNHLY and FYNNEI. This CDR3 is CASSLGQPGNEQYF. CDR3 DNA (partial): TGTGCCAGCAGTTTGGGACAGCCGGGGAACGAG. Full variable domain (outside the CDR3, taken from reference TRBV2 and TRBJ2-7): EPEVTQTPSHQVTQMGQEVILRCVPISNHLYFYWYRQILGQKVEFLVSFYNNEISEKSEIFDDQFSVERPDGSNFTLKIRSTKLEDSAMYFCASSLGQPGNEQYFGPGTRLTVT.

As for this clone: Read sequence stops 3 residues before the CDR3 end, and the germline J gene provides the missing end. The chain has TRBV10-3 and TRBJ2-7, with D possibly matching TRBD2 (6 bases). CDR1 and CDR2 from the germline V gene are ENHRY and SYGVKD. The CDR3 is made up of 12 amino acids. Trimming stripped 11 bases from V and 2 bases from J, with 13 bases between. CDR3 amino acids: CAARDSTYEQYF. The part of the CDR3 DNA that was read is TGTGCCGCCCGGGACTCTACCTACGAG.

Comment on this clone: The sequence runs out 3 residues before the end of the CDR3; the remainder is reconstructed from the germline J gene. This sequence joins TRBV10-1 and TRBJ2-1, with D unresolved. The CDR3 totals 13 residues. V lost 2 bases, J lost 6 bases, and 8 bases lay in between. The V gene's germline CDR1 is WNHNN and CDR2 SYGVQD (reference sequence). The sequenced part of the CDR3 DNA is TGCGCCAGCAGTGAGCAATTCGGCAATGAG. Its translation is CASSEQFGNE. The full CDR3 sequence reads CASSEQFGNEQFF.

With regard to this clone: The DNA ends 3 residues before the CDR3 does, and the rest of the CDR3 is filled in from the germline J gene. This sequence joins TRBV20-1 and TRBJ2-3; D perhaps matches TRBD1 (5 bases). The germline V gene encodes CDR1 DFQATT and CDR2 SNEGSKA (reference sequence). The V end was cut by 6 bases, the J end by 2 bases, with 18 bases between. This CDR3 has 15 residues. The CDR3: CSAEWARGVTDTQYF. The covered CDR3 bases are TGCAGTGCGGAATGGGCTAGGGGTGTCACAGATACG.